The clone carrying this T cell receptor (beta chain) was seen a handful of times. The target antigen is unknown. The data originate from a study of a mutant IDH1 vaccine in newly diagnosed glioma. Study in general: Of treated patients, around 62% were men and approximately 40% women, averaging roughly 42 years. Standard pretreatment was either radiotherapy, temozolomide, or, for most, radiochemotherapy with temozolomide.

Documented time point: week 11, during vaccination. With topical imiquimod, each dose of the vaccine consisted of 300 ug of mutant IDH1 20-mer peptide. General study points: Pseudoprogression seemingly bore no relation to changes in top peripheral T cell clonotypes.

CDR1 is SEHNR and CDR2 is FQNEAQ in the germline V gene (reference sequence). After removal of 3 bases from V and 7 bases from J, the junction contained 1 base not matched to a gene. CDR3 length: 13 residues. The method was immunoSEQ multiplex PCR; TCRdb's version includes in-frame clones alone and lacks a portion of them. The table lists some 60,000 clones, roughly four fifths of them singletons. This material consisted of PBMCs, taken from a glioma patient whose treatment included an IDH1 peptide vaccine. V usage is TRBV7-9 and J usage is TRBJ2-1, with 9 bases lining up with TRBD1. This TCR came from a man aged 30 to 45 with glioma. The CDR3 DNA reads TGTGCCAGCAGCTTCGGACAGGGGAATGAGCAGTTCTTC. Its protein is CASSFGQGNEQFF.